Reported below is one TCR beta chain. Per the authors' pipeline: Reference gene primer amplification in the assay estimated nucleated cell counts. Measured with immunoSEQ multiplex PCR; TCRdb has only the in-frame clones, and not every one. V, J and clone size are taken as reported in that table, and D and trimming were inferred from the DNA itself. The sample shows 180,000 or so clones, around 80% of them seen only once. The data originate from a study of blood T cell repertoires in COVID-19. The overall study: Collection of acute and convalescent COVID-19 samples took place in the United States, Italy and Spain.

Sequenced sample: peripheral blood. This sequence originates from a woman older than 75 with COVID-19, enrolled during active disease.

In DNA form, the CDR3 reads TGCGCCAGCAGCCAAGATCCTAACTCCGGGACAGGGGGCTACGAGCAGTACTTC. Its protein is CASSQDPNSGTGGYEQYF. This chain connects TRBV4-1 to TRBJ2-7; 11 nucleotides line up with TRBD1. V dropped 0 bases and J dropped 3; count of bases not matched to a gene: 10. Germline CDR1 reads MGHRA; CDR2 reads YSYEKL. The CDR3 covers 18 residues.